This T cell receptor beta chain originates from a study of radiotherapy plus CTLA-4 blockade in lung cancer. About the research overall: Objective responses were recorded in 15% to 20% of patients, with disease control recorded in 31%.

This clone was observed a single time. Its specificity is not known. With ipilimumab providing CTLA-4 blockade, focal radiation was administered to patients who had chemo-refractory metastatic non-small-cell lung cancer. Study-level findings and limits: Clones of tumor-derived TCRs expanded in blood after radiotherapy plus ipilimumab. Early blood T cell clone dynamics reportedly forecast response best, with interferon-beta.

Trimming pared 7 bases from V and 6 bases from J, leaving 19 bases between. CDR3 length: 15 residues. The V gene's germline CDR1 is MDHEN and CDR2 SYDVKM. Only in-frame clones appear in the TCRdb table, and some are missing; sequencing was by immunoSEQ multiplex PCR. The repertoire consists of 85,000 to 90,000 clones, with around nine tenths occurring once and the leading ten covering over 15%. The rearrangement links TRBV28 to TRBJ1-5, with D perhaps matching TRBD1 (5 bases). The receptor was isolated from a human donor with non-small cell lung cancer that progressed on radiotherapy plus ipilimumab. The sample in question was peripheral blood, obtained from a patient treated with radiotherapy plus ipilimumab. CDR3 nucleotide sequence: TGTGCCAGCACCCGAGCTCCGGGGGTGGGTCAGCCCCAGCATTTT. Translating it yields CASTRAPGVGQPQHF.